Sequencing of this T cell receptor beta chain was carried out in a study of CD8+CD57+ T cells in acquired aplastic anemia. The CDR3 is 13 residues long. Trimming pared 2 bases from V and 7 bases from J, leaving 11 bases between. Germline V CDR1 and CDR2: KGHDR, SFDVKD. CDR3 and TCR beta VDJ profiling relied on genomic DNA as the template. TCRdb processed the reads anew with MiXCR; each CDR3 protein has one entry. The sample lists 180,000 or so distinct CDR3 sequences; around half were seen once. This clonotype was observed at least ten times. The sequenced material came from sorted CD4+, CD8+, or CD8+CD57+ T cells (not recorded which) from PBMCs. This receptor was taken from a human donor in good health. This chain joins TRBV24-1 and TRBJ2-7; D not resolved. CDR3 sequence (DNA): TGTGCCACCAGTGATTCGGCCTTGGGGGAGCAGTACTTC. Translating it yields CATSDSALGEQYF.